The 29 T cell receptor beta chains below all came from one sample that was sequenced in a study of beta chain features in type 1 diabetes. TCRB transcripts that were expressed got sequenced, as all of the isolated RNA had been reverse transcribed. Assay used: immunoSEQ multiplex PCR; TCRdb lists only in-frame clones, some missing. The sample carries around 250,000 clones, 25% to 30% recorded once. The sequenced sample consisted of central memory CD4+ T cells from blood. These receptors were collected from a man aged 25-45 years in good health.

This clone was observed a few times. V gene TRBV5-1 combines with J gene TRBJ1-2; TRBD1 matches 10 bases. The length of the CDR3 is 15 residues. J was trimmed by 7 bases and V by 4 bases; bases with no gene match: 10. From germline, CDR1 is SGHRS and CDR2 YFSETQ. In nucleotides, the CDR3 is TGCGCCAGCAGCCTGATACCCGGGACAGGGGCTGGCTACACCTTC. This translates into CASSLIPGTGAGYTF.

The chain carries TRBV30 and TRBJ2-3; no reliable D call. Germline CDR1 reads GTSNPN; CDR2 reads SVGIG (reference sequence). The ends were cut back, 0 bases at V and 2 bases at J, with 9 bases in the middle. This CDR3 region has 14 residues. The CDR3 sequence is CAWSVSGFTDTQYF. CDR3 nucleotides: TGTGCCTGGAGTGTATCCGGGTTCACAGATACGCAGTATTTT.

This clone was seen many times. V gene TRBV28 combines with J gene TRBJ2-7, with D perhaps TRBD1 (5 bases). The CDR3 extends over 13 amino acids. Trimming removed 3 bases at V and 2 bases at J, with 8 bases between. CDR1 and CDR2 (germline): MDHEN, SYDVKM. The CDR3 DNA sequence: TGTGCCAGCAGTTTGACAGCCCCCTACGAGCAGTACTTC. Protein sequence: CASSLTAPYEQYF.

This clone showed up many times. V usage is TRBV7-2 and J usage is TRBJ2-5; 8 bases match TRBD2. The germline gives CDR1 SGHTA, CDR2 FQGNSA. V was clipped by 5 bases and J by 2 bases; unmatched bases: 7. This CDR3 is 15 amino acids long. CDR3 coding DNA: TGTGCCAGCAGCCTATACCGACTAGCGCAAGAGACCCAGTACTTC. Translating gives CASSLYRLAQETQYF.

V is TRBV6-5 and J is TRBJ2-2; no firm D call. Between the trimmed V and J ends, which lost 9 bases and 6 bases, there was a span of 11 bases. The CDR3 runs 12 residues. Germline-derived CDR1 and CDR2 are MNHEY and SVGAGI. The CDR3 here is CASRERAGELFF. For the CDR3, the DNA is TGTGCCAGTAGGGAAAGGGCCGGGGAGCTGTTTTTT.

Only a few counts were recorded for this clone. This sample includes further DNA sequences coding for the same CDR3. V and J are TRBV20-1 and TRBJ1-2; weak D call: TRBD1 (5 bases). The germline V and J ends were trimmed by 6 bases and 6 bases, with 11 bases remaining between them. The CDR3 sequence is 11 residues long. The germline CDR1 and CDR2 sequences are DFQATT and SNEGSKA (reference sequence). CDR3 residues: CSALGVDGYTF. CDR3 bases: TGCAGTGCCCTGGGGGTCGATGGCTACACCTTC.

CDR3 nucleotide sequence: TGCGCCAGCAGCTTGCAGACAGGGGCGGGAACTGAAGCTTTCTTT. Translation gives CASSLQTGAGTEAFF. The genes are TRBV5-1 and TRBJ1-1, with 8 bases identical to TRBD1. Germline values: CDR1 SGHRS, CDR2 YFSETQ. The CDR3 totals 15 residues. V dropped 1 base and J dropped 5; count of bases not matched to a gene: 7.

The CDR3 here is CASSPGWREQFF. In DNA form, the CDR3 reads TGCGCCAGCAGCCCGGGATGGCGGGAGCAGTTCTTC. This chain links TRBV4-3 with TRBJ2-1; D is possibly TRBD2 (5 bases). CDR3 length equals 12 residues. Trimming took off 4 bases at V and 10 bases at J, with 11 bases between the two ends. Germline values: CDR1 LGHNA, CDR2 YSLEER.

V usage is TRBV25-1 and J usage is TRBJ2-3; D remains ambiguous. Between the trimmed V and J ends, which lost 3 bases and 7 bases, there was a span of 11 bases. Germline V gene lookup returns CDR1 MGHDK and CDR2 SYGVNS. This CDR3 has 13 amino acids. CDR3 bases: TGTGCCAGCAGTGACCCCATCGAGAATACGCAGTATTTT. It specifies CASSDPIENTQYF.

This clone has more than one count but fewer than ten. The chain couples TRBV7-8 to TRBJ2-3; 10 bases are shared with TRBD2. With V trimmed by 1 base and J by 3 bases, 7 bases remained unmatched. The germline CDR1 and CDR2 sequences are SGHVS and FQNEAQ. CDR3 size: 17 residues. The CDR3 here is CASSLGPSGRRTDTQYF. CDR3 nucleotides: TGTGCCAGCAGCTTAGGTCCTAGCGGGAGAAGGACAGATACGCAGTATTTT.

DNA for the CDR3: TGTGCCAGCAGCTCGAGGGACTTGCGATCCTACGAGCAGTACTTC. As protein: CASSSRDLRSYEQYF. V and J are TRBV13 and TRBJ2-7, with D maybe TRBD2 (6 bases). Between the trimmed V and J ends, which lost 4 bases and 1 base, there was a span of 14 bases. This CDR3 comprises 15 residues. The germline V gene has CDR1 PRHDT and CDR2 FYEKMQ (reference sequence).

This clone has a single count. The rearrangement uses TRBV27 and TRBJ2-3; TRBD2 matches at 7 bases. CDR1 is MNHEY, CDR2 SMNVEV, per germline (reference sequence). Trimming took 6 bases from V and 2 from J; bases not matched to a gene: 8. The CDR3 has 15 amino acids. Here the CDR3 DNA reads TGTGCCAGCAGGCGACTAGCTGTTCTCACAGATACGCAGTATTTT. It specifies CASRRLAVLTDTQYF.

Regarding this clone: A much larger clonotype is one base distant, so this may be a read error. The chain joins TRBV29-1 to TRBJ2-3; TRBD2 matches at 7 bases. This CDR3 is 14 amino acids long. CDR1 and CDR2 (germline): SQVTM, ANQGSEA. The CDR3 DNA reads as TGCTGCGTTCCCCCGGCGGGAGTATTTGATACGCAGTATTTT. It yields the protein CCVPPAGVFDTQYF.

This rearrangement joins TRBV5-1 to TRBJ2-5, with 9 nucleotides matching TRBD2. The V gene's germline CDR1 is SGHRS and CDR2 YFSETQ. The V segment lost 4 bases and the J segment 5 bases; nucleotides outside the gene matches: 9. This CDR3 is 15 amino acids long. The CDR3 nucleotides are TGCGCCAGCAGCCCCACTAGCGGGCGAGCGGAGACCCAGTACTTC. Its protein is CASSPTSGRAETQYF.

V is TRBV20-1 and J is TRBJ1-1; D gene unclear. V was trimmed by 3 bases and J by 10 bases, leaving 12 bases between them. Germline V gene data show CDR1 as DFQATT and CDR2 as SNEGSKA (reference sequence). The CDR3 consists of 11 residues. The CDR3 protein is CSARVLGAAFF. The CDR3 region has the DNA TGCAGTGCTAGGGTCCTGGGAGCAGCTTTCTTT.

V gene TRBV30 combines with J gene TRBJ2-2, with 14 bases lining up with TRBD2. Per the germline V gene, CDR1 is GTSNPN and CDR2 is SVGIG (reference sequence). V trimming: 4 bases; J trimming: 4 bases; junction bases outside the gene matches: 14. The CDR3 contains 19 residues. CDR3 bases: TGTGCCTGGAAACGCACCGGGACTAGCGGGAGTCGGGCCACCGGGGAGCTGTTTTTT. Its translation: CAWKRTGTSGSRATGELFF.

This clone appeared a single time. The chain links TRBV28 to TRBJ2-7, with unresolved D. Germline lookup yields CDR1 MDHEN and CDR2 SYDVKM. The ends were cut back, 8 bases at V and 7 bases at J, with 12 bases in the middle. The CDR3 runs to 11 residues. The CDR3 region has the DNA TGTGCCAGCGCGACCCTTAAAGAGCAGTACTTC. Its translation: CASATLKEQYF.

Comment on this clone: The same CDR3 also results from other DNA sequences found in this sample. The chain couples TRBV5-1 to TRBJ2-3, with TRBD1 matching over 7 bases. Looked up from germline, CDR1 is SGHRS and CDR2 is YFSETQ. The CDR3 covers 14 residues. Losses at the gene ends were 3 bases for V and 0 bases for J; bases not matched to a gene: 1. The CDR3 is CASSWDSSTDTQYF. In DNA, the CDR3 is TGCGCCAGCAGCTGGGACAGTAGCACAGATACGCAGTATTTT.

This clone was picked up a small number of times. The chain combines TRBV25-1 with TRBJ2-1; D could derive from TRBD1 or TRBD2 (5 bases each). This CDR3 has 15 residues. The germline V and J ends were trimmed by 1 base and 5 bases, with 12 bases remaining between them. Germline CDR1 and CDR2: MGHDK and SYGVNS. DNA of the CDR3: TGTGCCAGCAGTGAATCGGGACGGATTCACAATGAGCAGTTCTTC. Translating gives CASSESGRIHNEQFF.

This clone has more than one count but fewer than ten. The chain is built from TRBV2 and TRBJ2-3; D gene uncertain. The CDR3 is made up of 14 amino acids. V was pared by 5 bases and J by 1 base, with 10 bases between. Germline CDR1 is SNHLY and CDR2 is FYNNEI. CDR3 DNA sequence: TGTGCCAGCAGTTTTGGGGTCCGCACAGATACGCAGTATTTT. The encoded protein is CASSFGVRTDTQYF.

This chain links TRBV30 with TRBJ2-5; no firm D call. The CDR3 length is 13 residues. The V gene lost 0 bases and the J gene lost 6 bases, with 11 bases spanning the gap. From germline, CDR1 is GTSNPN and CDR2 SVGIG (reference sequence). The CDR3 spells CAWSVSAYKTQYF. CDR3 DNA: TGTGCCTGGAGTGTCTCTGCTTATAAGACCCAGTACTTC.

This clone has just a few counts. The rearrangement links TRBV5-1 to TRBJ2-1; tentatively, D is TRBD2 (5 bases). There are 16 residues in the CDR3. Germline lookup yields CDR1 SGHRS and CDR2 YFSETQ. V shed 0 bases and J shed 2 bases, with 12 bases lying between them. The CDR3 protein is CASSLGGSGTYNEQFF. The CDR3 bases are TGCGCCAGCAGCTTGGGAGGCTCCGGGACCTACAATGAGCAGTTCTTC.

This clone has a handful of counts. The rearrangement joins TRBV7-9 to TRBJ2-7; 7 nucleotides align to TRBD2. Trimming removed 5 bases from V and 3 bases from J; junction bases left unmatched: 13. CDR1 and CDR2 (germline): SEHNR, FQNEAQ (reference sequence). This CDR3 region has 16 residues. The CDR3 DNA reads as TGTGCCAGCAGCCTCGCTCTAACTAGCGCACACTACGAGCAGTACTTC. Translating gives CASSLALTSAHYEQYF.

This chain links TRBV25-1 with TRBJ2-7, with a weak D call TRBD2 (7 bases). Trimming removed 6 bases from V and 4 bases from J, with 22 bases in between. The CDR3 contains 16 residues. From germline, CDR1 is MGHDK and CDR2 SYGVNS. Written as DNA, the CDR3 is TGTGCCAGCAGCCCCTTAGGGGGGGACCACGCTTACGAGCAGTACTTC. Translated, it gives CASSPLGGDHAYEQYF.

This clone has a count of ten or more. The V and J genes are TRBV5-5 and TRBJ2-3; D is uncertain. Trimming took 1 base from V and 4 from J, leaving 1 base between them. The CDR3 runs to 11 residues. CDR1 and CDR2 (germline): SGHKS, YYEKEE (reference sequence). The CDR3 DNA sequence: TGTGCCAGCAGCTTGTCAGATACGCAGTATTTT. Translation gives CASSLSDTQYF.

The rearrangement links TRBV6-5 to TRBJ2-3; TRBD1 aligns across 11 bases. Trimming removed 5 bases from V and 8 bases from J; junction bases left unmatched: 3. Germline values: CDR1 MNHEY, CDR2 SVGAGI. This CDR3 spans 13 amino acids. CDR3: CASSPGQGATQYF. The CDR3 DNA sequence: TGTGCCAGCAGTCCCGGACAGGGGGCTACGCAGTATTTT.

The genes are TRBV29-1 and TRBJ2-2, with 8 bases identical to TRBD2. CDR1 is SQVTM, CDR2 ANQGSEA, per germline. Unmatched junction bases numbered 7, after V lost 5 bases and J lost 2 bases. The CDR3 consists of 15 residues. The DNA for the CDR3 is TGCAGCGTTTACGGGACTAGTAAAAACACCGGGGAGCTGTTTTTT. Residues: CSVYGTSKNTGELFF.

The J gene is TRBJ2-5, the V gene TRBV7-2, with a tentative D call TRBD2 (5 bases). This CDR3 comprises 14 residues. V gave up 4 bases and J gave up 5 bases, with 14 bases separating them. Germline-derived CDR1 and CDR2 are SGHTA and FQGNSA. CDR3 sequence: CASSSSTSKETQYF. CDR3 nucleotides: TGTGCCAGCAGCTCGTCTACTAGTAAGGAGACCCAGTACTTC.

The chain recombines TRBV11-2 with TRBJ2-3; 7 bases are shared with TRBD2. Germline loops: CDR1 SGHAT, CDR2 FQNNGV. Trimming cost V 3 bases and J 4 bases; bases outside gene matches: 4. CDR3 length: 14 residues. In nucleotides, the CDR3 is TGTGCCAGCAGCTTGCCTGGGGGGGCAGATACGCAGTATTTT. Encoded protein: CASSLPGGADTQYF.